Listed here are 10 T cell receptor beta chains from one sample, sequenced in a study of beta chain features in type 1 diabetes. As every portion of the isolated RNA was reverse transcribed, the sequencing read expressed TCRB transcripts. Measured with immunoSEQ multiplex PCR; TCRdb has only the in-frame clones, and not every one. The data show about 700,000 clones, 10% to 15% seen once. No antigen has been identified for these receptors. Study outcomes and limitations: All four CD4+ subsets of Type 1 diabetes patients contained TCRB CDR3s that were moderately but significantly shorter.

The sample consisted of naive CD4+ T cells from blood. Receptor source: a man in his late teens or twenties with type 1 diabetes.

This clone was counted only a few times. V is TRBV27 and J is TRBJ2-6, with D perhaps matching TRBD1 (5 bases). The CDR3 covers 18 residues. V was clipped by 5 bases and J by 2 bases, with 19 bases between them. Germline CDR1 and CDR2: MNHEY and SMNVEV (reference sequence). CDR3 nucleotide sequence: TGTGCCAGCAGTCCCACCAGGGTGAGGTTAGCTGGGGCCAACGTCCTGACTTTC. Translating gives CASSPTRVRLAGANVLTF. Supplemented by reference TRBV27 and TRBJ2-6, the full variable domain reads EAQVTQNPRYLITVTGKKLTVTCSQNMNHEYMSWYRQDPGLGLRQIYYSMNVEVTDKGDVPEGYKVSRKEKRNFPLILESPSPNQTSLYFCASSPTRVRLAGANVLTFGAGSRLTVL.

This clone was counted between two and nine times. J is TRBJ1-1 and V is TRBV5-4; perhaps TRBD1 as D (5 bases). CDR1 and CDR2 (germline): SGHNT, YYREEE (reference sequence). Trimming pared 6 bases from V and 5 bases from J, leaving 20 bases between. There are 15 residues in the CDR3. CDR3 protein: CASNLEPGRITEAFF. CDR3 nucleotides: TGTGCCAGCAATCTGGAGCCGGGGCGCATAACTGAAGCTTTCTTT.

This clone showed up just a few times. The V call is TRBV19, the J call TRBJ1-2; no clear D gene. The CDR3 runs 13 residues. The V gene lost 4 bases and the J gene lost 0 bases, with 6 bases spanning the gap. Germline CDR1 and CDR2: LNHDA and SQIVND (reference sequence). CDR3 residues: CASSSFANYGYTF. The CDR3 DNA sequence: TGTGCCAGTAGTAGTTTCGCTAACTATGGCTACACCTTC.

This clone was seen only a few times. The same CDR3 is also encoded by other DNA sequences in this sample. V gene TRBV2 combines with J gene TRBJ2-7; D remains unclear. This CDR3 has 11 amino acids. The V end lost 2 bases, the J end lost 3 bases, and 2 bases lay between the germline ends. Germline V lookup: CDR1 SNHLY, CDR2 FYNNEI. This chain's CDR3 is CASSEIYEQYF. As DNA, the CDR3 is TGTGCCAGCAGTGAAATCTACGAGCAGTACTTC.

V usage is TRBV30 and J usage is TRBJ1-3, with D possibly matching TRBD1 (5 bases). CDR3 length: 16 amino acids. Germline CDR1 is GTSNPN and CDR2 is SVGIG (reference sequence). Trimming removed 3 bases from V and 2 bases from J, with 17 bases in between. The chain's CDR3 is CAWSRGTDFPGNTIYF. In DNA, the CDR3 is TGTGCCTGGAGCCGGGGGACCGACTTTCCTGGAAACACCATATATTTT.

This clone showed up just a few times. The chain has TRBV5-1 and TRBJ2-1, with D uncertain. Trimming took 3 bases from V and 3 from J, leaving 10 bases between them. This CDR3 has 14 residues. Germline assignment: CDR1 SGHRS and CDR2 YFSETQ. The CDR3 DNA sequence: TGCGCCAGCAGCTCCCGACTGGACTACAATGAGCAGTTCTTC. It codes for CASSSRLDYNEQFF.

This clone occurred a few times. Different DNA sequences within this sample yield the same CDR3. The rearrangement joins TRBV6-5 to TRBJ2-3; unclear D gene. Germline-derived CDR1 and CDR2 are MNHEY and SVGAGI. This CDR3 has 13 amino acids. V lost 0 bases and J 1 base, leaving 2 bases between the germline ends. The CDR3 loop is CASSYSGTDTQYF. CDR3 bases: TGTGCCAGCAGTTACTCAGGCACAGATACGCAGTATTTT.

This clone was seen only a few times. The V call is TRBV6-5, the J call TRBJ2-7; 9 bases align to TRBD1. Germline-derived CDR1 and CDR2 are MNHEY and SVGAGI. Losses at the gene ends were 6 bases for V and 4 bases for J; bases not matched to a gene: 10. The CDR3 contains 15 residues. CDR3 loop: CASSLLWDRDYEQYF. CDR3 sequence (DNA): TGTGCCAGCAGCCTCCTTTGGGACAGGGATTACGAGCAGTACTTC.

This clone has a handful of counts. This chain uses TRBV7-9 with TRBJ2-7; D ambiguous. This CDR3 spans 14 amino acids. The V gene's germline CDR1 is SEHNR and CDR2 FQNEAQ (reference sequence). V was pared by 0 bases and J by 2 bases, with 8 bases between. CDR3 region: CASSLAVRPYEQYF. In nucleotides, the CDR3 is TGTGCCAGCAGCTTAGCGGTCAGACCCTACGAGCAGTACTTC.

This chain joins TRBV30 and TRBJ2-7; no clear D gene. V lost 2 bases to trimming and J lost 6 bases, with 8 bases between them. The CDR3 length is 11 residues. Germline V CDR1 and CDR2: GTSNPN, SVGIG (reference sequence). CDR3 in amino acids: CAWSLAGEQYF. CDR3 DNA sequence: TGTGCCTGGAGTCTGGCCGGCGAGCAGTACTTC.